The 28 T cell receptor beta chains below all came from one sample that was sequenced in a study of blood T cells in healthy people across ages. A second PCR of about 7 to 12 cycles used a sample-barcoded 5' primer and a J-beta primer mix. Via MiXCR, TCRdb re-called the 5' RACE reads, giving one row per CDR3 protein. This table holds around 620,000 distinct CDR3 sequences, 25% to 30% found once. Specimen: blood. The receptor source for this set is a woman aged 70-85 years in good health.

The J gene is TRBJ2-4, the V gene TRBV7-8; tentatively, D is TRBD2 (6 bases). Trimming shortened V by 5 bases and J by 3 bases, and 17 bases separated the two germline ends. Germline lookup yields CDR1 SGHVS and CDR2 FQNEAQ. This CDR3 contains 16 residues. The CDR3 DNA reads as TGTGCCAGCAGCCGAAGCCACATGGAGGGCAAAAACATTCAGTACTTC. This gives the protein CASSRSHMEGKNIQYF.

The gene calls are TRBV20-1 and TRBJ2-3; D may correspond to TRBD1 or TRBD2 (6 bases each). Germline V CDR1 and CDR2: DFQATT, SNEGSKA (reference sequence). V lost 7 bases and J 0 bases, leaving 14 bases between the germline ends. The CDR3 extends over 14 amino acids. The CDR3 coding sequence is TGCAGTGTTCTAGGAGGGGGGAGCACAGATACGCAGTATTTT. Protein product: CSVLGGGSTDTQYF.

Only a few counts were recorded for this clonotype. The chain is built from TRBV19 and TRBJ1-5; a possible D gene is TRBD1 (6 bases). Germline CDR1 LNHDA, CDR2 SQIVND (reference sequence). The CDR3 contains 14 residues. The ends were cut back, 9 bases at V and 4 bases at J, with 16 bases in the middle. The CDR3 region has the DNA TGTGCCAGCAACAGGGAGCAGAGGAATCAGCCCCAGCATTTT. It is translated as CASNREQRNQPQHF.

The table lists this clonotype with a few counts. The V gene is TRBV13, the J gene TRBJ2-2, with D unclear. This CDR3 spans 15 amino acids. Trimming shortened V by 3 bases and J by 8 bases, and 16 bases separated the two germline ends. In germline, CDR1 is PRHDT, CDR2 FYEKMQ (reference sequence). CDR3 sequence (DNA): TGTGCCAGCAGCTTTGATTCATCCGGTCGGGGGGAGCTGTTTTTT. Encoded protein: CASSFDSSGRGELFF.

This chain uses TRBV12-5 with TRBJ1-1; D not resolved. Germline CDR1 and CDR2: LGHNT and FRNRAP. The V and J ends lost 1 base and 9 bases respectively, with 15 bases between them. The CDR3 loop spans 14 amino acids. CDR3 sequence: CASGLEQISAKAFF. CDR3 DNA: TGTGCTAGTGGTTTGGAACAGATTTCTGCTAAAGCTTTCTTT. Filled out from reference TRBV12-5 and TRBJ1-1, the complete variable domain reads DARVTQTPRHKVTEMGQEVTMRCQPILGHNTVFWYRQTMMQGLELLAYFRNRAPLDDSGMPKDRFSAEMPDATLATLKIQPSEPRDSAVYFCASGLEQISAKAFFGQGTRLTVV.

This chain joins TRBV9 and TRBJ2-4, with TRBD2 identical over 8 bases. CDR3 length equals 15 residues. CDR1 and CDR2 (germline): SGDLS, YYNGEE. The V segment lost 3 bases and the J segment 7 bases; nucleotides outside the gene matches: 9. This chain's CDR3 is CASSAEIGGGNIQYF. CDR3 coding DNA: TGTGCCAGCAGCGCAGAGATCGGCGGGGGGAACATTCAGTACTTC.

The chain links TRBV5-6 to TRBJ2-5; 7 bases line up with TRBD2. V shed 1 base, J shed 5 bases, and the junction held 5 bases outside the gene matches. The germline V gene has CDR1 SGHDT and CDR2 YYEEEE. This CDR3 is built from 14 residues. CDR3 region: CASSLNQGGETQYF. The CDR3 DNA sequence: TGTGCCAGCAGCTTGAATCAGGGAGGGGAGACCCAGTACTTC.

This chain joins TRBV7-2 and TRBJ1-2; 9 positions agree with TRBD1. Per germline, CDR1 SGHTA and CDR2 FQGNSA. This CDR3 comprises 14 residues. V lost 5 bases and J lost 4; bases outside the gene matches: 5. For the CDR3, the DNA is TGTGCCAGCAGCCCTGAGACAGGGGGCTATGGCTACACCTTC. It specifies CASSPETGGYGYTF. The variable domain in full, completed from reference TRBV7-2 and TRBJ1-2, reads GAGVSQSPSNKVTEKGKDVELRCDPISGHTALYWYRQSLGQGLEFLIYFQGNSAPDKSGLPSDRFSAERTGGSVSTLTIQRTQQEDSAVYLCASSPETGGYGYTFGSGTRLTVV.

Only a few counts were recorded for this clonotype. The chain employs TRBV5-1 and TRBJ1-2; 7 positions match TRBD1. The CDR3 is 14 residues long. Germline CDR1 and CDR2: SGHRS and YFSETQ. Trimming removed 1 base from V and 7 bases from J; junction bases left unmatched: 7. CDR3 in DNA: TGCGCCAGCAGCTTGCAGGGGGAGGCGAGTGGCTACACCTTC. Translating gives CASSLQGEASGYTF.

The chain joins TRBV7-2 to TRBJ2-7; TRBD2 agrees at 8 bases. The CDR3 spans 16 residues. J lost 3 bases, V lost 4 bases, and 11 bases had no gene match. The V gene's germline CDR1 is SGHTA and CDR2 FQGNSA. Here the CDR3 reads CASSSSVGGGIYEQYF. The CDR3 nucleotides are TGTGCCAGCAGCTCGAGCGTGGGCGGGGGGATCTACGAGCAGTACTTC.

V usage is TRBV7-6 and J usage is TRBJ2-5; 8 bases are shared with TRBD2. The CDR3 is 14 residues long. Per the germline V gene, CDR1 is SGHVS and CDR2 is FNYEAQ. Trimming removed 6 bases from V and 3 bases from J; junction bases left unmatched: 6. The CDR3 DNA reads TGTGCCAGCAGTCGAGATAGCGGGAAAGAGACCCAGTACTTC. Protein: CASSRDSGKETQYF. The full variable domain, with the rest looked up from reference TRBV7-6 and TRBJ2-5, is GAGVSQSPRYKVTKRGQDVALRCDPISGHVSLYWYRQALGQGPEFLTYFNYEAQQDKSGLPNDRFSAERPEGSISTLTIQRTEQRDSAMYRCASSRDSGKETQYFGPGTRLLVL.

CDR3 amino acids: CASSPLPSGAAHNEQFF. In DNA form, the CDR3 reads TGTGCCAGCAGCCCCCTGCCCAGCGGGGCGGCCCACAATGAGCAGTTCTTC. The rearrangement joins TRBV3-1 to TRBJ2-1; 7 bases match TRBD2. Germline V gene data show CDR1 as LGHDT and CDR2 as YNNKEL (reference sequence). The CDR3 consists of 17 residues. V lost 4 bases and J lost 5; bases outside the gene matches: 14.

This clonotype has a count of ten or more. The V call is TRBV4-2, the J call TRBJ2-5; TRBD2 is a possible D gene (6 bases). Germline V CDR1 and CDR2: LGHNA, YNFKEQ. Trimming pared 1 base from V and 5 bases from J, leaving 17 bases between. This CDR3 has 16 amino acids. The CDR3 reads CASSQGSSEGPETQYF. The CDR3 DNA is TGTGCCAGCAGCCAAGGATCTAGCGAAGGACCCGAGACCCAGTACTTC.

V is TRBV5-1 and J is TRBJ2-7, with 8 bases lining up with TRBD1. Germline V gene sequence: CDR1 SGHRS, CDR2 YFSETQ. The ends lost 3 bases at V and 1 base at J; junction bases unmatched: 9. The CDR3 extends over 16 amino acids. The CDR3 sequence: CASSSQFGQGSYEQYF. Here the CDR3 DNA reads TGCGCCAGCAGCTCGCAATTCGGACAGGGATCCTACGAGCAGTACTTC.

The genes are TRBV7-2 and TRBJ1-6; D uncertain. The CDR3 is 16 residues long. Germline CDR1 reads SGHTA; CDR2 reads FQGNSA. Trimming removed 3 bases at V and 7 bases at J, with 16 bases between. This chain's CDR3 is CASSFLPQAGNSPLHF. The DNA of the CDR3 is TGTGCCAGCAGCTTTCTGCCGCAGGCCGGAAATTCACCCCTCCACTTT.

In its sample, this clonotype was seen a few times. The V and J genes are TRBV7-2 and TRBJ2-5; TRBD1 or TRBD2 may be the D gene (5 bases each). V lost 1 base to trimming and J lost 5 bases, with 26 bases between them. Germline assignment: CDR1 SGHTA and CDR2 FQGNSA. This CDR3 has 19 amino acids. CDR3 DNA sequence: TGTGCCAGCAGCTTAGTGGTCCGTCCTTGGGCAGGGACGGTTGAGACCCAGTACTTC. It is translated as CASSLVVRPWAGTVETQYF.

The rearrangement uses TRBV5-1 and TRBJ2-5; D is possibly TRBD1 (5 bases). The end of the DNA is better explained by TRBJ2-7, so the J call may be wrong. The germline gives CDR1 SGHRS, CDR2 YFSETQ. The CDR3 spans 15 residues. DNA of the CDR3: TGCGCCAGCAGCTTGGCCGAACAGGCCCCCTACGAGCAGTACGTC. It codes for CASSLAEQAPYEQYV.

In its sample, this clonotype was seen a few times. V is TRBV5-1 and J is TRBJ2-3; no clear D gene. V was clipped by 1 base and J by 5 bases, with 14 bases between them. The CDR3 consists of 15 residues. Germline loops: CDR1 SGHRS, CDR2 YFSETQ. CDR3 region: CASSLMVRAGDTQYF. CDR3 sequence (DNA): TGCGCCAGCAGCTTGATGGTCCGGGCAGGAGATACGCAGTATTTT.

In its sample, this clonotype was seen a few times. The chain employs TRBV7-2 and TRBJ2-7; D is unresolved. Trimming left V 2 bases short and J 2 bases short, with 7 bases between. CDR3 length: 13 amino acids. Germline V gene sequence: CDR1 SGHTA, CDR2 FQGNSA. The CDR3 sequence is CASSLSNPYEQYF. The CDR3 DNA follows: TGTGCCAGCAGCTTAAGTAACCCCTACGAGCAGTACTTC.

J is TRBJ2-7 and V is TRBV20-1; 10 bases match TRBD2. The V gene's germline CDR1 is DFQATT and CDR2 SNEGSKA (reference sequence). The CDR3 sequence is 13 residues long. V gave up 5 bases and J gave up 7 bases; unmatched junction bases: 8. The CDR3 DNA sequence: TGCAGTGCTCCGAGCGGGGGGGCGGCGGAGCAGTACTTC. Translation gives CSAPSGGAAEQYF.

The chain links TRBV5-1 to TRBJ2-3; 7 bases line up with TRBD1. Germline loops: CDR1 SGHRS, CDR2 YFSETQ. The V segment lost 3 bases and the J segment 3 bases; nucleotides outside the gene matches: 4. This CDR3 has 14 amino acids. As DNA, the CDR3 is TGCGCCAGCAGCTCCGGGACAGAAACAGATACGCAGTATTTT. Translating gives CASSSGTETDTQYF. Full variable domain (missing parts from reference TRBV5-1 and TRBJ2-3): KAGVTQTPRYLIKTRGQQVTLSCSPISGHRSVSWYQQTPGQGLQFLFEYFSETQRNKGNFPGRFSGRQFSNSRSEMNVSTLELGDSALYLCASSSGTETDTQYFGPGTRLTVL.

V and J are TRBV7-9 and TRBJ1-2, with a weak D call TRBD1 (6 bases). The CDR3 has 14 amino acids. With 5 bases removed from V and 2 bases from J, the gap between germline ends came to 12 bases. Germline-derived CDR1 and CDR2 are SEHNR and FQNEAQ (reference sequence). The CDR3 region is CASSTLDRNYGYTF. DNA of the CDR3: TGTGCCAGCAGCACACTGGACAGAAACTATGGCTACACCTTC. Full variable domain (rest looked up from reference TRBV7-9 and TRBJ1-2): DTGVSQNPRHKITKRGQNVTFRCDPISEHNRLYWYRQTLGQGPEFLTYFQNEAQLEKSRLLSDRFSAERPKGSFSTLEIQRTEQGDSAMYLCASSTLDRNYGYTFGSGTRLTVV.

The gene calls are TRBV6-5 and TRBJ1-6; D is unresolved. The germline CDR1 and CDR2 sequences are MNHEY and SVGAGI. V was cut by 3 bases and J by 12 bases, with 12 bases left in between. The CDR3 runs to 13 residues. CDR3 DNA sequence: TGTGCCAGCAGTTATGGCGGATGGGAACCCCTCCACTTT. Its translation is CASSYGGWEPLHF.

This clonotype turned up a few times. The rearrangement uses TRBV21-1 and TRBJ2-6. TRBV21-1 is termed a pseudogene. The CDR3 covers 13 residues. CDR3 bases: TGTGCCAGCAGCCTTCGGTCCGCCAACGTCCTGACTTTC. Its translation: CASSLRSANVLTF.

This sequence joins TRBV7-2 and TRBJ2-7; D is possibly TRBD1 (6 bases). V was pared by 1 base and J by 5 bases, with 12 bases between. Germline V CDR1 and CDR2: SGHTA, FQGNSA. The CDR3 has 14 amino acids. For the CDR3, the DNA is TGTGCCAGCAGCTTAGGCCCTCAGGGGAACGAGCAGTACTTC. This sequence encodes CASSLGPQGNEQYF.

The V and J genes are TRBV7-2 and TRBJ2-3; D gene ambiguous. Looked up from germline, CDR1 is SGHTA and CDR2 is FQGNSA. This CDR3 region has 12 residues. Trimming pared 1 base from V and 7 bases from J, leaving 6 bases between. This chain's CDR3 is CASSLVVHTQYF. The CDR3 bases are TGTGCCAGCAGCTTAGTGGTTCATACGCAGTATTTT.

The rearrangement links TRBV24-1 to TRBJ2-1; TRBD2 matches at 8 bases. Germline loops: CDR1 KGHDR, CDR2 SFDVKD. Unmatched junction bases numbered 5, after V lost 6 bases and J lost 5 bases. This CDR3 has 14 residues. This CDR3 reads CATSQSGGDNEQFF. CDR3 bases: TGTGCCACCAGTCAGAGCGGGGGTGACAATGAGCAGTTCTTC.

In this sample, this clonotype turned up a few times. The V call is TRBV10-3, the J call TRBJ1-2; D uncertain. V was shortened by 3 bases and J by 2 bases, with 7 bases between the two germline ends. This CDR3 is 13 amino acids long. CDR1 is ENHRY and CDR2 is SYGVKD in the germline V gene. This chain's CDR3 is CAISEDPNYGYTF. In DNA form, the CDR3 reads TGTGCCATCAGTGAAGATCCAAACTATGGCTACACCTTC.